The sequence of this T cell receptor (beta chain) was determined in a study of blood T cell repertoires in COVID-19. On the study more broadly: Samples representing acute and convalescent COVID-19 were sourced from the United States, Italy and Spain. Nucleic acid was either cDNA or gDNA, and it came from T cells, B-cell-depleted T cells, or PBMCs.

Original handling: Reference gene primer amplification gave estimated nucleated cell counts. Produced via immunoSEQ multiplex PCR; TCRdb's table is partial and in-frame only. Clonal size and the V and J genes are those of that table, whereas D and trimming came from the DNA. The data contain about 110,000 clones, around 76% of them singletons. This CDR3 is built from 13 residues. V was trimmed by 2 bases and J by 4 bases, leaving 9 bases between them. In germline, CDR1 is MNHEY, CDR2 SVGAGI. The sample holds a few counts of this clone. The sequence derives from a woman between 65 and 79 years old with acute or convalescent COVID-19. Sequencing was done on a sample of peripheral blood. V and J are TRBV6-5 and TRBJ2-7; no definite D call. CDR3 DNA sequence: TGTGCCAGCAGTTACAGCTCGACTTACGAGCAGTACTTC. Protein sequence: CASSYSSTYEQYF.